Below, 18 T cell receptor beta chains from the same sample are listed, as sequenced in a study of shared clonotypes between healthy human individuals. CD45RO-negative CD8 cells positively selected for CCR7 made up the naive population, which excluded terminally differentiated effector memory CD45RA+ cells. Sequencing used immunoSEQ multiplex PCR; TCRdb keeps in-frame clones, though not all of them. The sample has more than 2 million clones, roughly 94% seen once. Sequenced input: naive CD8+ T cells sorted from blood. The receptors shown here come from a man younger than 35 in good health.

As for this clone: The sample holds other DNA sequences that translate to the same CDR3. The chain uses TRBV9 and TRBJ2-5; D call uncertain. V lost 4 bases and J 2 bases, leaving 12 bases between the germline ends. This CDR3 is 14 amino acids long. CDR1 and CDR2 (germline): SGDLS, YYNGEE. The chain's CDR3 is CASSPSGLQETQYF. Here the CDR3 DNA reads TGTGCCAGCAGCCCCTCGGGCCTGCAAGAGACCCAGTACTTC.

V usage is TRBV10-3 and J usage is TRBJ1-6; TRBD1 might be the D (6 bases). The V end lost 6 bases, the J end lost 7 bases, and 13 bases lay between the germline ends. The CDR3 has 14 residues. Germline CDR1 ENHRY, CDR2 SYGVKD. CDR3 in amino acids: CAISMDRLNSPLHF. Written as DNA, the CDR3 is TGTGCCATCAGCATGGACAGACTGAATTCACCCCTCCACTTT.

The chain links TRBV28 to TRBJ1-1; D is unresolved. The CDR3 has 15 amino acids. The germline gives CDR1 MDHEN, CDR2 SYDVKM. The V and J ends lost 2 bases and 2 bases respectively, with 12 bases between them. The CDR3 here is CASSLGMDGNTEAFF. Here the CDR3 DNA reads TGTGCCAGCAGTTTAGGCATGGACGGAAACACTGAAGCTTTCTTT.

CDR3 sequence (DNA): TGTGCCAGCAACATAACAACTACTGGAAACACCATATATTTT. This codes for CASNITTTGNTIYF. This chain uses TRBV25-1 with TRBJ1-3, with D uncertain. Germline lookup yields CDR1 MGHDK and CDR2 SYGVNS. The V gene lost 7 bases and the J gene lost 2 bases, with 12 bases spanning the gap. The CDR3 consists of 14 residues.

V is TRBV19 and J is TRBJ1-5, with TRBD1 matching 9 bases. The trim removed 7 bases at V and 1 base at J, leaving 5 bases unmatched. CDR1 and CDR2 from the germline V gene are LNHDA and SQIVND (reference sequence). The CDR3 spans 15 residues. The DNA for the CDR3 is TGTGCCAGTAACCACAGGGGGCAGAGCAATCAGCCCCAGCATTTT. Translating gives CASNHRGQSNQPQHF. The full variable domain, in which reference TRBV19 and TRBJ1-5 provide the parts outside the CDR3, is DGGITQSPKYLFRKEGQNVTLSCEQNLNHDAMYWYRQDPGQGLRLIYYSQIVNDFQKGDIAEGYSVSREKKESFPLTVTSAQKNPTAFYLCASNHRGQSNQPQHFGDGTRLSIL.

This clone was observed a single time. The rearrangement uses TRBV5-4 and TRBJ2-5; D uncertain. The germline gives CDR1 SGHNT, CDR2 YYREEE (reference sequence). V was cut by 2 bases and J by 2 bases, with 10 bases left in between. This CDR3 contains 14 residues. CDR3 residues: CASSFDWEQETQYF. The CDR3 DNA sequence: TGTGCCAGCAGCTTCGACTGGGAACAAGAGACCCAGTACTTC.

The CDR3 DNA is TGTGCCAGCAGTGAATACGTGGCAGGAGCCTACGAGCAGTACTTC. Translating it yields CASSEYVAGAYEQYF. The rearrangement links TRBV25-1 to TRBJ2-7; D is unresolved. Trimming left V 0 bases short and J 2 bases short, with 11 bases between. The CDR3 extends over 15 amino acids. Germline CDR1 MGHDK, CDR2 SYGVNS.

V and J are TRBV6-6 and TRBJ1-2; 7 bases agree with TRBD1. With V trimmed by 5 bases and J by 4 bases, 1 base remained unmatched. CDR1 is MNHNY, CDR2 SVGAGI, per germline (reference sequence). The CDR3 extends over 12 amino acids. This CDR3 reads CASSTGAYGYTF. The CDR3, as DNA: TGTGCCAGCAGTACAGGGGCCTATGGCTACACCTTC.

The V and J genes are TRBV4-1 and TRBJ1-4; the D is unclear. Trimming cost V 0 bases and J 7 bases, with 12 bases left between them. CDR1 is MGHRA and CDR2 is YSYEKL in the germline V gene. The CDR3 spans 15 residues. CDR3 bases: TGCGCCAGCAGCCAAGAGTCCGGGTTGGGTGAAAAACTGTTTTTT. Residues: CASSQESGLGEKLFF.

The chain employs TRBV5-6 and TRBJ2-7; D assignment may be TRBD1 or TRBD2 (5 bases each). This CDR3 is built from 14 residues. Germline assignment: CDR1 SGHDT and CDR2 YYEEEE. Between the trimmed V and J ends, which lost 2 bases and 4 bases, there was a span of 13 bases. The CDR3 coding sequence is TGTGCCAGCAGCTTCGGGACGACCATTTACGAGCAGTACTTC. It codes for CASSFGTTIYEQYF.

The gene calls are TRBV5-8 and TRBJ1-4; 9 nucleotides agree with TRBD1. The CDR3 is made up of 15 amino acids. Germline V gene lookup returns CDR1 SGHTS and CDR2 YDEGEE. V shed 4 bases and J 7 bases; nucleotides not matched to a gene: 8. In DNA, the CDR3 is TGTGCCAGCAGCACTGGGACAGGGATCGGTGAAAAACTGTTTTTT. This sequence encodes CASSTGTGIGEKLFF.

This rearrangement joins TRBV30 to TRBJ1-6; D ambiguous. V was trimmed by 1 base and J by 10 bases, leaving 14 bases between them. There are 14 residues in the CDR3. Germline loops: CDR1 GTSNPN, CDR2 SVGIG (reference sequence). The CDR3 spells CAWSAGGRESPLHF. CDR3 nucleotides: TGTGCCTGGAGTGCGGGCGGCCGTGAATCACCCCTCCACTTT.

The chain is built from TRBV13 and TRBJ2-5; no reliable D call. The CDR3 loop spans 16 amino acids. V dropped 5 bases and J dropped 5 bases, with 21 bases sitting between them. Germline CDR1 PRHDT, CDR2 FYEKMQ (reference sequence). The CDR3 DNA follows: TGTGCCAGCAGCCAGAAGGTGTCCTACTCCAGGGAGACCCAGTACTTC. It codes for CASSQKVSYSRETQYF.

The count of this clone is one. This chain joins TRBV29-1 and TRBJ2-4; D tentatively reads TRBD1 or TRBD2 (5 bases each). Germline CDR1 is SQVTM and CDR2 is ANQGSEA. V was pared by 0 bases and J by 4 bases, with 10 bases between. This CDR3 comprises 14 residues. CDR3 residues: CSVEDEGEKNIQYF. The CDR3, as DNA: TGCAGCGTTGAAGATGAAGGGGAGAAAAACATTCAGTACTTC.

The genes are TRBV9 and TRBJ1-1, with a weak D call TRBD1 (6 bases). CDR1 is SGDLS and CDR2 is YYNGEE in the germline V gene. The length of the CDR3 is 16 residues. With 1 base removed from V and 0 bases from J, the gap between germline ends came to 13 bases. The CDR3 DNA reads as TGTGCCAGCAGCGTAACCGGGGGCGAAATGAACACTGAAGCTTTCTTT. Translating it yields CASSVTGGEMNTEAFF.

This clone was counted a single time. The rearrangement uses TRBV4-1 and TRBJ1-1; the match to TRBD1 covers 8 bases. Germline CDR1 MGHRA, CDR2 YSYEKL. The V gene end was trimmed by 4 bases and the J gene end by 6 bases; junction bases not matched to a gene: 10. The CDR3 is 15 amino acids. The CDR3 loop reads CASSLPQGAFSEAFF. CDR3 DNA: TGCGCCAGCAGCCTCCCTCAGGGGGCTTTTTCTGAAGCTTTCTTT.

This chain joins TRBV11-2 and TRBJ2-7; D tentatively reads TRBD1 or TRBD2 (5 bases each). The CDR3 loop spans 14 amino acids. The V end lost 1 base, the J end lost 7 bases, and 14 bases lay between the germline ends. Germline V gene data show CDR1 as SGHAT and CDR2 as FQNNGV. The CDR3 is CASSLAFGGLEQYF. The CDR3 nucleotides are TGTGCCAGCAGCTTAGCGTTTGGGGGTCTGGAGCAGTACTTC.

The chain recombines TRBV27 with TRBJ2-3; D is unclear. V shed 5 bases and J shed 6 bases, with 15 bases lying between them. The germline V gene encodes CDR1 MNHEY and CDR2 SMNVEV (reference sequence). This CDR3 comprises 14 residues. CDR3 in amino acids: CASSVANLYDTQYF. CDR3 DNA: TGTGCCAGCAGTGTAGCCAATCTATACGATACGCAGTATTTT.